The source of this TCR beta chain is a study of regulatory dendritic cells for organ transplantation. General study points: Resting memory CD8+ T cells held the most alloreactive clonotypes.

Produced via immunoSEQ multiplex PCR; TCRdb's table is partial and in-frame only. The table has about 12,000 clones, 79% seen once. Germline CDR1 SNHLY, CDR2 FYNNEI. This CDR3 has 17 residues. The ends lost 0 bases at V and 0 bases at J; junction bases unmatched: 6. Sorted T cells were CFSE-labeled and cultured five to six days with allogeneic regulatory or mature dendritic cells at 1:10. CD4+ or CD8+ T cells were sorted as naive CD45RA+ or memory CD45RO+. Turning to this clone: Antigen: not known.

This chain connects TRBV2 to TRBJ2-5, with 8 bases fitting TRBD1. Material: naive CD8+ T cells from blood cultured with regulatory dendritic cells. Subset in this sample: CD45RA+ naive T cells. This receptor was identified in a human donor in good health. The DNA of the CDR3 is TGTGCCAGCAGTGAAGCGGTCCCAGGGGGCAACCAAGAGACCCAGTACTTC. Translated, it gives CASSEAVPGGNQETQYF.